This TCR beta chain stems from a study of blood T cell repertoires in COVID-19. Study-level background: Material from acute and convalescent COVID-19 was sourced from the United States, Italy and Spain.

The V end was cut by 2 bases, the J end by 5 bases, with 16 bases between. The CDR3 covers 15 residues. Per germline, CDR1 SEHNR and CDR2 FQNEAQ (reference sequence). As handled by the study authors: Counts of nucleated cells, estimated from reference gene primer amplification, were obtained. The method was immunoSEQ multiplex PCR; TCRdb's version includes in-frame clones alone and lacks a portion of them. The DNA was the basis for D and trimming; V, J and clone size are from that table. The repertoire holds hundreds of thousands of clones, 87% seen once, with 2% to 2.5% in the top ten. The rearrangement links TRBV7-9 to TRBJ2-7; possible D gene TRBD1, 7 bases. This sequence originates from a woman aged 50 to 65 who had recovered from COVID-19. Sequenced material: peripheral blood. CDR3 bases: TGTGCCAGCAGCTTACACAGGGGAGGTCCCCACGAGCAGTACTTC. Translating gives CASSLHRGGPHEQYF.